These 11 T cell receptor beta chains were all obtained from the same sample, sequenced in a study of cytomegalovirus exposure and HLA in healthy donors. PCR was performed using 60 Vbeta and 13 Jbeta primers. Measured with immunoSEQ multiplex PCR; TCRdb has only the in-frame clones, and not every one. Here the sample spans 130,000 to 150,000 clones, roughly 80% being singletons. The material sequenced was PBMCs. The receptors derive from a woman in her forties in good health and CMV-seropositive.

The chain carries TRBV19 and TRBJ1-3, with D perhaps TRBD1 (5 bases). V was pared by 8 bases and J by 0 bases, with 11 bases between. The CDR3 loop spans 14 amino acids. Germline V gene sequence: CDR1 LNHDA, CDR2 SQIVND (reference sequence). The CDR3 is CASGDSNSGNTIYF. DNA of the CDR3: TGTGCCAGTGGAGACAGTAACTCTGGAAACACCATATATTTT.

This sequence joins TRBV19 and TRBJ1-3; possible D gene TRBD1, 6 bases. V lost 6 bases and J lost 0, with 12 bases in between. The CDR3 runs to 15 residues. CDR1 and CDR2 from the germline V gene are LNHDA and SQIVND (reference sequence). Here the CDR3 DNA reads TGTGCCAGTAGCGCAGGGGTGAGCTCTGGAAACACCATATATTTT. Encoded protein: CASSAGVSSGNTIYF. Full variable domain (remainder filled in from reference TRBV19 and TRBJ1-3): DGGITQSPKYLFRKEGQNVTLSCEQNLNHDAMYWYRQDPGQGLRLIYYSQIVNDFQKGDIAEGYSVSREKKESFPLTVTSAQKNPTAFYLCASSAGVSSGNTIYFGEGSWLTVV.

The chain is built from TRBV6-5 and TRBJ2-1; D possibly corresponds to TRBD1 (5 bases). Trimming removed 0 bases from V and 7 bases from J, with 7 bases in between. There are 13 residues in the CDR3. Germline CDR1 reads MNHEY; CDR2 reads SVGAGI. The CDR3 is CASSYSRGNEQFF. The CDR3 DNA is TGTGCCAGCAGTTACTCTAGGGGAAATGAGCAGTTCTTC.

The table lists this clone with a count of one. The rearrangement links TRBV2 to TRBJ2-1, with TRBD2 matching 11 bases. This CDR3 comprises 14 residues. The V segment lost 5 bases and the J segment 8 bases; nucleotides outside the gene matches: 5. Germline loops: CDR1 SNHLY, CDR2 FYNNEI. The CDR3 region is CASSLAGGMYEQFF. The CDR3 nucleotides are TGTGCCAGCAGTTTAGCGGGGGGGATGTATGAGCAGTTCTTC.

The chain has TRBV18 and TRBJ1-2; TRBD1 aligns across 9 bases. V gave up 3 bases and J gave up 10 bases; unmatched junction bases: 9. Germline V CDR1 and CDR2: KGHSH, LQKENI. CDR3 size: 14 residues. The CDR3 sequence is CASSPTGTGSIYTF. The CDR3 nucleotides are TGTGCCAGCTCACCTACCGGGACAGGGAGCATCTACACCTTC. The entire variable domain, with the rest obtained from reference TRBV18 and TRBJ1-2, is as follows: NAGVMQNPRHLVRRRGQEARLRCSPMKGHSHVYWYRQLPEEGLKFMVYLQKENIIDESGMPKERFSAEFPKEGPSILRIQQVVRGDSAAYFCASSPTGTGSIYTFGSGTRLTVV.

The chain joins TRBV6-1 to TRBJ1-2, with D maybe TRBD1 (6 bases). This CDR3 comprises 12 residues. V was shortened by 4 bases and J by 4 bases, with 7 bases between the two germline ends. The germline CDR1 and CDR2 sequences are MNHNS and SASEGT. The CDR3, as DNA: TGTGCCAGCAGTGTGGACAGCTATGGCTACACCTTC. Its protein is CASSVDSYGYTF.

This clone is a singleton in its sample. The chain combines TRBV2 with TRBJ2-1; 15 nucleotides align to TRBD2. V lost 3 bases and J lost 6; bases outside the gene matches: 0. The CDR3 length is 15 residues. Germline V gene sequence: CDR1 SNHLY, CDR2 FYNNEI. In nucleotides, the CDR3 is TGTGCCAGCAGTGAGGGACTAGCGGGGGGCAATGAGCAGTTCTTC. This gives the protein CASSEGLAGGNEQFF.

There are a few counts of this clone. CDR3 in amino acids: CAISESRGGPGANVLTF. The CDR3 DNA reads TGTGCCATCAGTGAGTCGCGGGGGGGCCCTGGGGCCAACGTCCTGACTTTC. The rearrangement uses TRBV10-3 and TRBJ2-6; 9 nucleotides match TRBD2. The CDR3 is 17 amino acids. With 0 bases clipped from V and 2 bases from J, the junction kept 2 bases outside the gene matches. Germline CDR1 reads ENHRY; CDR2 reads SYGVKD.

This clone has just one count. This sequence joins TRBV2 and TRBJ2-5, with 12 bases that match TRBD2. V was pared by 7 bases and J by 6 bases, with 12 bases of the junction left unmatched. In germline, CDR1 is SNHLY, CDR2 FYNNEI. This CDR3 region has 16 residues. This CDR3 is CASTLAGGLRDKTQYF. As DNA, the CDR3 is TGTGCCAGCACCCTAGCGGGGGGGCTCCGCGACAAGACCCAGTACTTC.

This chain links TRBV30 with TRBJ1-2, with a possible D match to TRBD1 (6 bases). The CDR3 runs to 12 residues. Trimming left V 3 bases short and J 8 bases short, with 13 bases between. From germline, CDR1 is GTSNPN and CDR2 SVGIG (reference sequence). CDR3 DNA sequence: TGTGCCTGGAGGGGGGGGGCGCCGGGCTACACCTTC. It codes for CAWRGGAPGYTF.

This clone was detected only once. The chain has TRBV14 and TRBJ1-2; 9 bases match TRBD1. Trimming at V came to 5 bases and at J to 7 bases, leaving 5 bases not matched to a gene. This CDR3 is built from 13 residues. Germline V CDR1 and CDR2: SGHDN, FVKESK. Here the CDR3 reads CASSLLDRGGYTF. The CDR3 nucleotides read TGTGCCAGCAGCTTACTGGACAGGGGTGGCTACACCTTC.